This T cell receptor (beta chain) was identified during a study of graft-versus-host responses after intestinal transplantation. Germline CDR1 and CDR2: LNHNV and YYDKDF (reference sequence). The germline V and J ends were trimmed by 3 bases and 5 bases, with 14 bases remaining between them. The CDR3 sequence is 15 residues long. As regards this clone: Its antigen is as yet unknown.

The protocol was immunoSEQ multiplex PCR, while the TCRdb copy is restricted to in-frame clones and leaves out a portion. The sample includes over 70,000 clones, approximately 94% of them seen just once. The chain uses TRBV15 and TRBJ1-5, with D unresolved. The sample was unstimulated CD8+ T cells sorted from spleen or lymph node cells, taken before intestinal transplant. This TCR was sampled from a human donor who received an intestinal transplant. CDR3 bases: TGTGCCACCAGCAGCCATCACGTACTTTATCAGCCCCAGCATTTT. Its translation is CATSSHHVLYQPQHF.